This T cell receptor (beta chain) was retrieved from a study of blood T cells in healthy people across ages. Looking at the study overall: Researchers report that template switching captured about one barcoded beta molecule per two T cells.

This clonotype was detected only a few times. What it recognizes is unknown. Sample-barcoded 5' priming and a J-beta primer mix drove a second PCR of 7 to 11 cycles. In TCRdb, the 5' RACE reads were re-called with MiXCR into one record per CDR3 protein. The sample includes fewer than 950,000 distinct CDR3 sequences, about 36% seen only once; the top ten take roughly 13%. Trimming cost V 0 bases and J 0 bases, with 10 bases left between them. The CDR3 is 17 amino acids. Per the germline V gene, CDR1 is SGDLS and CDR2 is YYNGEE. Overall study results and limits: The unknown donor CMV status may have confounded expanded clonotype changes.

The amount of total RNA extracted per sample was at least 5.5 micrograms. The chain joins TRBV9 to TRBJ2-6; unclear D gene. The TCR sequence derives from a man aged 18-30 years in good health. The specimen sequenced was blood. Here the CDR3 DNA reads TGTGCCAGCAGCGTAGGGGGAAAAACCTCTGGGGCCAACGTCCTGACTTTC. This translates into CASSVGGKTSGANVLTF.